This T cell receptor (beta chain) is from a study of blood T cell repertoires in COVID-19. Study overall: T cells, B-cell-depleted T cells, or PBMCs supplied cDNA or gDNA.

CDR3 length equals 20 residues. With V trimmed by 4 bases and J by 0 bases, 16 bases remained unmatched. Germline V lookup: CDR1 KGHDR, CDR2 SFDVKD. As processed by the authors: Reference gene primer amplification gave nucleated cell count estimates. Assay used: immunoSEQ multiplex PCR; TCRdb lists only in-frame clones, some missing. Clonal size and the V and J genes are those of that table, whereas D and trimming came from the DNA. This table holds approximately 180,000 clones, nearly 90% found once. This chain connects TRBV24-1 to TRBJ2-3; TRBD1 aligns across 9 bases. The sample comprised peripheral blood. This TCR derives from a man in his sixties with active or convalescent COVID-19. The CDR3 region is CATSEVPGTGKEDSTDTQYF. In nucleotides, the CDR3 is TGTGCCACCAGTGAGGTGCCCGGGACAGGGAAGGAGGATAGCACAGATACGCAGTATTTT.